One T cell receptor beta chain is described in this entry. Antigen unknown. Of the isolated RNA, all was reverse transcribed, and so the sequenced material was expressed TCRB transcripts. TCRdb's table, derived via immunoSEQ multiplex PCR, lists solely in-frame clones and lacks some. Among approximately 150,000 clones listed, about 13% were seen once. These data come from a study of beta chain features in type 1 diabetes. Germline CDR1 and CDR2: ENHRY and SYGVKD. V was pared by 11 bases and J by 5 bases, with 14 bases of the junction left unmatched. The CDR3 totals 15 residues. One heparinised blood draw averaging around 100 mL was given by each donor. Markers CD45RO/CCR7/CD25/CD127/CD95/CD27 served to sort CD4+ naive, central memory, regulatory and stem cell-like memory cells. Findings of the study overall: TCRB CDR3s were moderately but significantly shorter in Type 1 diabetes patients in all four CD4+ subsets. When VDJ junctions were examined, type 1 diabetes patients showed fewer insertions and more deletions.

The gene calls are TRBV10-3 and TRBJ1-5, with 8 bases fitting TRBD1. The sequenced sample was central memory CD4+ T cells from blood. The TCR sequence derives from a man younger than 35 with type 1 diabetes. The CDR3: CASSQGATTDQPQHF. The CDR3 DNA sequence: TGTGCCTCCAGTCAGGGGGCAACCACCGATCAGCCCCAGCATTTT.